The 27 T cell receptor beta chains reported below all come from one sample, sequenced in a study of spatial heterogeneity in lung cancer. TCRdb used MiXCR to reprocess the 5' RACE reads, holding one entry per CDR3 protein. The table shows about 6,100 distinct CDR3 sequences, with approximately 12% occurring only once. The time point is: sample taken at primary tumor resection. The material sequenced was lung tissue, taken at surgery. The receptors were gathered from a human donor with early-stage non-small cell lung cancer.

This clonotype was recorded many times. The library was built for alpha chains, so this beta chain is an off-target read and its size means little. The chain employs TRBV20-1 and TRBJ2-5; D gene unclear. Germline CDR1 DFQATT, CDR2 SNEGSKA (reference sequence). This CDR3 region has 15 residues. V lost 2 bases and J lost 1, with 14 bases in between. DNA for the CDR3: TGCAGTGCTAGATCCCTCGCCGAGGCCCAAGAGACCCAGTACTTC. As protein: CSARSLAEAQETQYF.

This clonotype was detected ten times or more. A library prepared for alpha chains yielded this beta chain as an off-target read; its size is of little meaning. J is TRBJ2-7 and V is TRBV11-2; 10 bases align to TRBD1. The CDR3 extends over 16 amino acids. The V gene's germline CDR1 is SGHAT and CDR2 FQNNGV. V shed 4 bases and J 3 bases; nucleotides not matched to a gene: 9. In DNA, the CDR3 is TGTGCCAGCAGCTCAGGGTCCGGGACAGGGGACTACGAGCAGTACTTC. Translation: CASSSGSGTGDYEQYF.

This clonotype was seen repeatedly, ten times or more. This beta chain is a stray read from a library made for alpha chains; its abundance is not meaningful. The rearrangement links TRBV19 to TRBJ2-7, with D unclear. Trimming took off 6 bases at V and 0 bases at J, with 6 bases between the two ends. This CDR3 has 12 amino acids. Germline CDR1 is LNHDA and CDR2 is SQIVND (reference sequence). The CDR3 DNA sequence: TGTGCCAGTAGGCCGAACTCCTACGAGCAGTACTTC. This sequence encodes CASRPNSYEQYF.

On this clonotype itself: This beta chain came through as a stray read in a library set up for alpha chains, and its size says little. The chain recombines TRBV6-5 with TRBJ1-2, with 9 bases that match TRBD1. V lost 6 bases and J lost 8; bases outside the gene matches: 7. This CDR3 comprises 13 residues. Germline-derived CDR1 and CDR2 are MNHEY and SVGAGI. The CDR3 DNA sequence: TGTGCCAGCAGGGAACAGGGGGCAAGGGGCTACACCTTC. Amino acids: CASREQGARGYTF.

In the case of this clonotype: As an off-target read in a library built for alpha chains, this beta chain has a frequency of little significance. The chain is built from TRBV11-2 and TRBJ2-7, with D hard to call. The CDR3 spans 11 residues. V was shortened by 5 bases and J by 4 bases, with 6 bases between the two germline ends. Germline values: CDR1 SGHAT, CDR2 FQNNGV. CDR3 nucleotide sequence: TGTGCCAGCAGCGCGAATTACGAGCAGTACTTC. This sequence encodes CASSANYEQYF.

Note on this clonotype: Because this beta chain is a stray read in a library intended to capture alpha chains, its abundance should not be given much weight. The rearrangement joins TRBV6-5 to TRBJ1-2; 9 bases line up with TRBD1. This CDR3 spans 15 amino acids. Unmatched junction bases numbered 1, after V lost 0 bases and J lost 2 bases. Germline V gives CDR1 MNHEY, CDR2 SVGAGI. CDR3 DNA: TGTGCCAGCAGTTACTCCGGACAGGGGAACTATGGCTACACCTTC. Protein sequence: CASSYSGQGNYGYTF.

As for this clonotype: Little can be read into the size of this beta chain, an off-target read in a library designed for alpha chains. CDR3 nucleotides: TGCAGTGCTCCGGCTCGAGCATCCTATGGCTACACCTTC. Its translation: CSAPARASYGYTF. The rearrangement links TRBV20-1 to TRBJ1-2; no reliable D call. V was clipped by 5 bases and J by 4 bases, with 14 bases between them. The CDR3 consists of 13 residues. Germline V gene sequence: CDR1 DFQATT, CDR2 SNEGSKA (reference sequence).

This clonotype showed up just once. The size of this beta chain means little, since it is a stray read in a library made for alpha chains. The gene calls are TRBV3-1 and TRBJ2-3; TRBD2 matches at 10 bases. The CDR3 has 15 amino acids. Per the germline V gene, CDR1 is LGHDT and CDR2 is YNNKEL (reference sequence). The V and J ends lost 2 bases and 4 bases, in that order; junction bases with no gene match: 3. CDR3 protein: CASSQLAGAADTQYF. The CDR3 DNA reads as TGTGCCAGCAGCCAACTAGCGGGAGCGGCAGATACGCAGTATTTT.

This clonotype was recorded many times. As an off-target read in a library built for alpha chains, this beta chain has a frequency of little significance. The CDR3 bases are TGTGCCAGCAGCCTCGCTTTCCTGACAGGGTTGAAGGTGTTCAGAATCAATGAGCAGTTCTTC. Its protein is CASSLAFLTGLKVFRINEQFF. This rearrangement joins TRBV6-6 to TRBJ2-1; the match to TRBD1 covers 7 bases. The CDR3 consists of 21 residues. Germline CDR1 is MNHNY and CDR2 is SVGAGI (reference sequence). The V gene end was trimmed by 6 bases and the J gene end by 6 bases; junction bases not matched to a gene: 29.

Sample share makes this clonotype medium-sized. A library prepared for alpha chains yielded this beta chain as an off-target read; its size is of little meaning. V usage is TRBV6-1 and J usage is TRBJ2-1; 8 nucleotides align to TRBD2. Germline lookup yields CDR1 MNHNS and CDR2 SASEGT. The V and J ends lost 10 bases and 1 base, in that order; junction bases with no gene match: 6. The length of the CDR3 is 14 residues. CDR3 sequence reads: CANELADSYNEQFF. The CDR3 DNA sequence: TGTGCCAACGAACTAGCGGATTCCTACAATGAGCAGTTCTTC.

This clonotype appeared many times. This beta chain is a stray sequence in a library constructed for alpha chains; its clone size is not meaningful. The rearrangement uses TRBV12-3 or TRBV12-4 and TRBJ1-6; tentative D call: TRBD1 (5 bases). The CDR3 spans 13 residues. Trimming left V 0 bases short and J 14 bases short, with 11 bases between. CDR3 in amino acids: CASSLASDSTLHF. The DNA of the CDR3 is TGTGCCAGCAGTTTAGCATCCGACAGTACCCTCCACTTT.

This clonotype is judged medium-sized. With the library built for alpha chains, this beta chain is off target and its frequency is not meaningful. This chain links TRBV19 with TRBJ1-5; possibly TRBD1 for D (6 bases). The V gene's germline CDR1 is LNHDA and CDR2 SQIVND (reference sequence). CDR3 length equals 14 residues. V gave up 6 bases and J gave up 1 base, with 10 bases separating them. The CDR3 bases are TGTGCCAGTAGGGGACAAGGAAGCAATCAGCCCCAGCATTTT. This sequence encodes CASRGQGSNQPQHF.

This clonotype was seen ten or more times. The library was built for alpha chains, so this beta chain is an off-target read and its size means little. CDR3 nucleotide sequence: TGTGCCAGCGAACCGACAGGGGGCGCAGATACGCAGTATTTT. It yields the protein CASEPTGGADTQYF. This chain joins TRBV10-3 and TRBJ2-3, with 10 bases fitting TRBD1. CDR3 size: 14 residues. Looked up from germline, CDR1 is ENHRY and CDR2 is SYGVKD. V lost 10 bases, J lost 4 bases, and 8 bases stayed unmatched.

This clonotype is medium-sized within its sample. For a library built for alpha chains, this beta chain is a stray read; little rests on its size. The chain links TRBV11-3 to TRBJ1-2; perhaps TRBD1 as D (5 bases). Germline CDR1 is SGHNT and CDR2 is YENEEA. The V end was cut by 2 bases, the J end by 4 bases, with 17 bases between. The CDR3 has 16 amino acids. CDR3 in amino acids: CASSLSGTASIYGYTF. CDR3 in DNA: TGTGCCAGCAGCTTATCGGGGACCGCTTCTATCTATGGCTACACCTTC.

By share, this clonotype counts as medium-sized. With the library built for alpha chains, this beta chain is off target and its frequency is not meaningful. This sequence joins TRBV12-3 or TRBV12-4 and TRBJ1-1, with a weak D call TRBD1 (6 bases). The CDR3 covers 12 residues. V lost 5 bases and J lost 10, with 14 bases in between. CDR3 DNA sequence: TGTGCCAGCAGTCCAACAGGGTATGTAGCTTTCTTT. It codes for CASSPTGYVAFF.

Ten or more counts support this clonotype. Since it is a stray read in a library aimed at alpha chains, this beta chain has a size that is not meaningful. The chain has TRBV6-1 and TRBJ2-7; D gene uncertain. Trimming removed 4 bases at V and 0 bases at J, with 10 bases between. Germline V lookup: CDR1 MNHNS, CDR2 SASEGT. The CDR3 spans 14 residues. CDR3 amino acids: CASSVHGISYEQYF. CDR3 nucleotides: TGTGCCAGCAGTGTCCACGGCATCTCCTACGAGCAGTACTTC.

In the case of this clonotype: This beta chain represents an off-target read in a library built for alpha chains; its size is of limited meaning. The chain combines TRBV6-1 with TRBJ1-2, with D maybe TRBD1 (6 bases). V was cut by 7 bases and J by 1 base, with 13 bases left in between. This CDR3 region has 14 residues. The germline gives CDR1 MNHNS, CDR2 SASEGT. The CDR3 bases are TGTGCCAGCACCTGGGGGACAAATAACTATGGCTACACCTTC. Protein sequence: CASTWGTNNYGYTF.

Sample share makes this clonotype medium-sized. This beta chain came through as a stray read in a library set up for alpha chains, and its size says little. The V gene is TRBV27, the J gene TRBJ1-5; D is ambiguous. CDR1 is MNHEY, CDR2 SMNVEV, per germline (reference sequence). The CDR3 length is 15 residues. Trimming took off 5 bases at V and 6 bases at J, with 17 bases between the two ends. Here the CDR3 DNA reads TGTGCCAGCAGTCCGAGCTTCACCAGCCCTCAGCCCCAGCATTTT. It yields the protein CASSPSFTSPQPQHF.

This clonotype was seen only a few times. As an off-target read in a library built for alpha chains, this beta chain has a frequency of little significance. V and J are TRBV11-2 and TRBJ1-2; 10 bases line up with TRBD1. Trimming at V came to 7 bases and at J to 7 bases, leaving 9 bases not matched to a gene. CDR1 and CDR2 (germline): SGHAT, FQNNGV. The CDR3 sequence is 14 residues long. CDR3 nucleotides: TGTGCCAGCAAGTCCGACAGGGGGCGTTTTGGCTACACCTTC. Encoded protein: CASKSDRGRFGYTF. Complete variable domain (other parts from reference TRBV11-2 and TRBJ1-2): EAGVAQSPRYKIIEKRQSVAFWCNPISGHATLYWYQQILGQGPKLLIQFQNNGVVDDSQLPKDRFSAERLKGVDSTLKIQPAKLEDSAVYLCASKSDRGRFGYTFGSGTRLTVV.

This clonotype was observed at least ten times. As an off-target read in a library built for alpha chains, this beta chain has a frequency of little significance. The CDR3 DNA follows: TGTGCCAGCAGCGAGTTCCGGGACTTTAGCACAGATACGCAGTATTTT. It specifies CASSEFRDFSTDTQYF. This chain joins TRBV7-2 and TRBJ2-3; D is perhaps TRBD2 (6 bases). Germline CDR1 SGHTA, CDR2 FQGNSA. V was trimmed by 5 bases and J by 0 bases, leaving 15 bases between them. CDR3 length: 16 residues.

This clonotype was counted many times. Because the library targeted alpha chains, this beta chain is an off-target read whose size means little. The chain is built from TRBV5-1 and TRBJ2-1; maybe TRBD1 (5 bases). V lost 9 bases and J lost 2, with 18 bases in between. This CDR3 region has 15 residues. Germline V gives CDR1 SGHRS, CDR2 YFSETQ. CDR3 sequence: CATGFGLGAYNEQFF. In DNA form, the CDR3 reads TGCGCCACCGGGTTCGGGCTAGGGGCCTACAATGAGCAGTTCTTC.

Within the sample, this clonotype is medium-sized. For a library built for alpha chains, this beta chain is a stray read; little rests on its size. J is TRBJ2-2 and V is TRBV7-6; 8 bases match TRBD2. Losses at the gene ends were 4 bases for V and 4 bases for J; bases not matched to a gene: 5. Germline V lookup: CDR1 SGHVS, CDR2 FNYEAQ. The CDR3 has 15 residues. CDR3 DNA: TGTGCCAGCAGCTCCGGCAGCGGGAGCACCGGGGAGCTGTTTTTT. Encoded protein: CASSSGSGSTGELFF.

In its sample, this clonotype ranks as medium-sized. This beta chain came through as a stray read in a library set up for alpha chains, and its size says little. The chain combines TRBV2 with TRBJ2-3, with a possible D match to TRBD1 (6 bases). With 1 base removed from V and 1 base from J, the gap between germline ends came to 9 bases. Germline assignment: CDR1 SNHLY and CDR2 FYNNEI. CDR3 length equals 15 residues. The CDR3 loop is CASSEVGARTDTQYF. The CDR3 DNA follows: TGTGCCAGCAGTGAAGTGGGGGCCCGCACAGATACGCAGTATTTT. The entire variable domain, with the rest obtained from reference TRBV2 and TRBJ2-3, is as follows: EPEVTQTPSHQVTQMGQEVILRCVPISNHLYFYWYRQILGQKVEFLVSFYNNEISEKSEIFDDQFSVERPDGSNFTLKIRSTKLEDSAMYFCASSEVGARTDTQYFGPGTRLTVL.

This clonotype qualifies as medium-sized. This beta chain is an unintended read in a library built for alpha chains; its size means little. The chain recombines TRBV11-2 with TRBJ2-1; D gene unclear. The CDR3 has 17 residues. Trimming shortened V by 5 bases and J by 0 bases, and 17 bases separated the two germline ends. CDR1 is SGHAT, CDR2 FQNNGV, per germline. The CDR3, as DNA: TGTGCCAGCAGCCCAAAGATGAAGGCGGCCTCCTACAATGAGCAGTTCTTC. This sequence encodes CASSPKMKAASYNEQFF.

In this sample, this clonotype turned up many times. With the library built for alpha chains, this beta chain is off target and its frequency is not meaningful. V usage is TRBV4-1 and J usage is TRBJ2-7; no clear D. Trimming took 1 base from V and 0 from J, leaving 7 bases between them. CDR1 is MGHRA and CDR2 is YSYEKL in the germline V gene. The CDR3 spans 14 residues. CDR3 region: CASSQGQSSYEQYF. CDR3 nucleotide sequence: TGCGCCAGCAGCCAAGGTCAGAGCTCCTACGAGCAGTACTTC.

This clonotype was counted ten times or more. With the library built for alpha chains, this beta chain is off target and its frequency is not meaningful. The chain links TRBV2 to TRBJ2-1; TRBD2 aligns across 8 bases. The V gene's germline CDR1 is SNHLY and CDR2 FYNNEI. There are 15 residues in the CDR3. V shed 6 bases and J 10 bases; nucleotides not matched to a gene: 14. The CDR3 spells CASSPVSGSIDEQFF. The CDR3 nucleotides read TGTGCCAGCAGCCCCGTGAGCGGGAGTATCGACGAGCAGTTCTTC.

This clonotype is labeled medium-sized. A library made for alpha chains picked up this beta chain off target, so its size means little. The chain is built from TRBV29-1 and TRBJ2-2, with 8 bases that match TRBD2. With 6 bases clipped from V and 3 bases from J, the junction kept 0 bases outside the gene matches. From germline, CDR1 is SQVTM and CDR2 ANQGSEA. This CDR3 is built from 12 residues. The CDR3 DNA is TGCAGCGTCGGGAGGGACACCGGGGAGCTGTTTTTT. This translates into CSVGRDTGELFF.